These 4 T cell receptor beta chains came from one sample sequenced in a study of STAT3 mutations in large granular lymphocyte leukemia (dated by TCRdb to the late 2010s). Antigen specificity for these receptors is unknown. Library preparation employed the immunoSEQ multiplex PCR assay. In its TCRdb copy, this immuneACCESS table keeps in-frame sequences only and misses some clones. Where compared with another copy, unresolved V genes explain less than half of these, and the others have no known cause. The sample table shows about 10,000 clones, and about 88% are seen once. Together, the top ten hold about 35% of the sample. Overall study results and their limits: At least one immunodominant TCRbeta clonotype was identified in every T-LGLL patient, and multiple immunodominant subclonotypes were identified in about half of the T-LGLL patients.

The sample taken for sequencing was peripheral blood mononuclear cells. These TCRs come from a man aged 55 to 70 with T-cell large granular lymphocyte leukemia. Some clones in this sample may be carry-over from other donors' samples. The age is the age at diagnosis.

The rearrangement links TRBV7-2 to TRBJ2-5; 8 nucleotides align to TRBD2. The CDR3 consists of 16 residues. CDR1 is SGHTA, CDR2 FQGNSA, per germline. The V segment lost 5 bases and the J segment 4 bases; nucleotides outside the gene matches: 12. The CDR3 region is CASSLRGGQGGETQYF. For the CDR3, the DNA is TGTGCCAGCAGCCTTCGGGGGGGCCAGGGAGGAGAGACCCAGTACTTC.

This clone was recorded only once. The CDR3 bases are TGTGCCAGCAGCTTTCTCGGAGGGGAGGTAGGGGAGACCCAGTACTTC. This translates into CASSFLGGEVGETQYF. V gene TRBV5-4 combines with J gene TRBJ2-5, with D perhaps matching TRBD2 (6 bases). There are 16 residues in the CDR3. Germline V gives CDR1 SGHNT, CDR2 YYREEE (reference sequence). V lost 2 bases, J lost 5 bases, and 19 bases lay in between.

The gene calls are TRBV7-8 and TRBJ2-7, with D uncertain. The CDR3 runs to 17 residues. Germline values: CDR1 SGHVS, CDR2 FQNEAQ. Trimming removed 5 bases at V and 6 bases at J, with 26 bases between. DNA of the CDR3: TGTGCCAGCAGCCCGTATGGACCCCTAGACCGGAAATTCGAGCAGTACTTC. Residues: CASSPYGPLDRKFEQYF.

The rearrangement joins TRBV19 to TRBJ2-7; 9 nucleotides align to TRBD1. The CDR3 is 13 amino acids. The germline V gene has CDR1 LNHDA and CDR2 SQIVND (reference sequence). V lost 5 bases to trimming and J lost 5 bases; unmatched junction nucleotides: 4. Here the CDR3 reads CASSLDRGDEQYF. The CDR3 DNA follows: TGTGCCAGTAGTTTGGACAGGGGAGACGAGCAGTACTTC.